The 18 T cell receptor beta chains below come from one sample, sequenced in a study of early T cells in non-severe SARS-CoV-2 infection (dated by TCRdb to the early 2020s). Library preparation employed 5' RACE. This sample was sequenced with a NextSeq 500. TCRdb applied fastp at Q25 and MiXCR to the public reads, then kept only in-frame beta chains. Here each entry gathers all rows of one CDR3 protein and keeps the most common genes and DNA. The sample table holds 30,000 to 35,000 distinct CDR3 sequences, of which 5.5% to 7.5% were seen once. The top ten constitute around 7.1% of the sample. The material sequenced was whole blood. These receptors all come from an adult who was a healthcare worker with PCR-confirmed SARS-CoV-2 infection or an uninfected control (not recorded which).

This clonotype appeared many times. The chain is built from TRBV2 and TRBJ1-2, with D possibly being TRBD1 (5 bases). CDR1 SNHLY and CDR2 FYNNEI come from the germline V gene. Trimming removed 10 bases at V and 4 bases at J, with 10 bases between. The CDR3 sequence is 11 residues long. CDR3 DNA sequence: TGTGCCACCGGGACGGTCTATGGCTACACCTTC. The encoded protein is CATGTVYGYTF.

This clonotype was seen repeatedly, ten times or more. The chain combines TRBV5-1 with TRBJ2-1; TRBD2 agrees at 13 bases. The CDR3 has 15 amino acids. Germline trimming cut 3 bases from V and 6 bases from J; bases unmatched to any gene: 3. Per germline, CDR1 SGHRS and CDR2 YFSETQ. CDR3 nucleotide sequence: TGCGCCAGCAGCTGGGGACTAGCGGGGTCCAATGAGCAGTTCTTC. Residues: CASSWGLAGSNEQFF.

With respect to this clonotype: A read error may explain this, as a much larger clone is one base away. This chain connects TRBV10-3 to TRBJ2-1; D gene unclear. The CDR3 spans 13 residues. Germline CDR1 reads ENHRY; CDR2 reads SYGVKD. CDR3 loop: CTISDRAYNEQFF. CDR3 DNA: TGTACCATCAGTGATAGGGCCTACAATGAGCAGTTCTTC.

In its sample, this clonotype was seen many times. V and J are TRBV29-1 and TRBJ2-1; TRBD1 is a possible D gene (7 bases). Trimming took off 7 bases at V and 0 bases at J, with 13 bases between the two ends. From germline, CDR1 is SQVTM and CDR2 ANQGSEA. The CDR3 runs 14 residues. In DNA, the CDR3 is TGCAGCGGGCGGGACAGTAGCTCCTACAATGAGCAGTTCTTC. Residues: CSGRDSSSYNEQFF.

This clonotype was detected many times. The chain uses TRBV10-1 and TRBJ2-5; TRBD2 might be the D (6 bases). The CDR3 is 13 residues long. Trimming left V 5 bases short and J 2 bases short, with 9 bases between. Looked up from germline, CDR1 is WNHNN and CDR2 is SYGVQD (reference sequence). The DNA for the CDR3 is TGCGCCAGCAGTCAGGGACTTCAAGAGACCCAGTACTTC. Translation: CASSQGLQETQYF.

The sample holds many counts of this clonotype. The chain couples TRBV9 to TRBJ2-2; possibly TRBD1 for D (6 bases). Germline CDR1 SGDLS, CDR2 YYNGEE. The CDR3 length is 14 residues. Trimming took off 4 bases at V and 4 bases at J, with 11 bases between the two ends. CDR3 DNA sequence: TGTGCCAGCAGCCGGGACACCTTCACCGGGGAGCTGTTTTTT. This gives the protein CASSRDTFTGELFF.

This clonotype was seen at least ten times. V is TRBV7-8 and J is TRBJ1-5, with D possibly TRBD1 on 5 matching bases. This CDR3 contains 15 residues. Germline V gene lookup returns CDR1 SGHVS and CDR2 FQNEAQ. With 2 bases removed from V and 10 bases from J, the gap between germline ends came to 18 bases. The CDR3 nucleotides read TGTGCCAGCAGCTTAAGGCAAGGGGATAGGGATCCCCAGCATTTT. It is translated as CASSLRQGDRDPQHF.

This clonotype was seen a few times. The chain combines TRBV7-8 with TRBJ2-1; D not resolved. CDR1 SGHVS and CDR2 FQNEAQ come from the germline V gene. V lost 2 bases and J lost 6, with 5 bases in between. The CDR3 spans 12 residues. The CDR3 spells CASSLPGNEQFF. The CDR3 bases are TGTGCCAGCAGCTTACCAGGCAATGAGCAGTTCTTC.

This clonotype was picked up many times. J is TRBJ2-7 and V is TRBV2; a possible D gene is TRBD2 (5 bases). Germline V gene lookup returns CDR1 SNHLY and CDR2 FYNNEI. CDR3 length equals 11 residues. V was pared by 6 bases and J by 4 bases, with 7 bases between. CDR3 nucleotide sequence: TGTGCCAGCAGGGGCGGGTACGAGCAGTACTTC. It codes for CASRGGYEQYF. The full variable domain, in which reference TRBV2 and TRBJ2-7 provide the parts outside the CDR3, is EPEVTQTPSHQVTQMGQEVILRCVPISNHLYFYWYRQILGQKVEFLVSFYNNEISEKSEIFDDQFSVERPDGSNFTLKIRSTKLEDSAMYFCASRGGYEQYFGPGTRLTVT.

This clonotype occurred many times. The chain recombines TRBV20-1 with TRBJ1-5; D is ambiguous. The germline V gene has CDR1 DFQATT and CDR2 SNEGSKA (reference sequence). The V and J ends lost 3 bases and 7 bases respectively, with 13 bases between them. The CDR3 has 13 residues. CDR3 DNA sequence: TGCAGTGCTAGCGCTCGAGGTGGACAGCCCCAGCATTTT. The encoded protein is CSASARGGQPQHF.

This clonotype was seen ten or more times. The chain employs TRBV12-3 or TRBV12-4 and TRBJ1-1; possible D gene TRBD1, 6 bases. Trimming pared 5 bases from V and 5 bases from J, leaving 15 bases between. This CDR3 has 14 residues. This chain's CDR3 is CASSPTGSRTEAFF. In DNA, the CDR3 is TGTGCCAGCAGTCCGACAGGATCAAGGACTGAAGCTTTCTTT.

This clonotype was counted at least ten times. The CDR3 reads CAWSLGFSTDTQYF. CDR3 nucleotides: TGTGCCTGGAGTCTCGGATTTAGCACAGATACGCAGTATTTT. V gene TRBV30 combines with J gene TRBJ2-3; D uncertain. CDR1 and CDR2 (germline): GTSNPN, SVGIG (reference sequence). The CDR3 totals 14 residues. V lost 2 bases and J lost 0, with 9 bases in between.

There are many counts of this clonotype. The rearrangement uses TRBV11-2 and TRBJ2-7; D possibly corresponds to TRBD1 (6 bases). Germline CDR1 and CDR2: SGHAT and FQNNGV. V was pared by 1 base and J by 6 bases, with 16 bases between. The CDR3 has 15 residues. CDR3 region: CASSLGPPYRAEQYF. CDR3 sequence (DNA): TGTGCCAGCAGCTTAGGGCCCCCCTACAGGGCCGAGCAGTACTTC.

This clonotype appeared many times. This chain connects TRBV29-1 to TRBJ2-4, with D possibly matching TRBD2 (7 bases). CDR3 length: 13 amino acids. Per germline, CDR1 SQVTM and CDR2 ANQGSEA. The V and J ends lost 5 bases and 6 bases respectively, with 14 bases between them. The CDR3 spells CSVSYREGNIQYF. DNA of the CDR3: TGCAGCGTTTCCTACAGGGAGGGAAACATTCAGTACTTC.

This rearrangement joins TRBV5-1 to TRBJ2-7; possibly TRBD1 for D (6 bases). The germline gives CDR1 SGHRS, CDR2 YFSETQ. V gave up 5 bases and J gave up 2 bases, with 14 bases separating them. The CDR3 sequence is 14 residues long. CDR3 in amino acids: CASRTPGTTYEQYF. The CDR3 nucleotides read TGCGCCAGCAGAACCCCCGGGACAACCTACGAGCAGTACTTC.

This clonotype was found many times. The rearrangement links TRBV5-5 to TRBJ1-1; the D is unclear. This CDR3 is built from 11 residues. Trimming pared 4 bases from V and 9 bases from J, leaving 10 bases between. In germline, CDR1 is SGHKS, CDR2 YYEKEE (reference sequence). CDR3 nucleotide sequence: TGTGCCAGCAGCGCCGGCAAGAAAGCTTTCTTT. Translating gives CASSAGKKAFF.

This clonotype was picked up many times. This chain uses TRBV3-1 with TRBJ2-1, with 7 bases aligning to TRBD2. Trimming at V came to 0 bases and at J to 4 bases, leaving 6 bases not matched to a gene. CDR1 and CDR2 from the germline V gene are LGHDT and YNNKEL (reference sequence). The CDR3 is made up of 16 amino acids. In DNA, the CDR3 is TGTGCCAGCAGCCAAGATCGTACAGCGGGGTACAATGAGCAGTTCTTC. Its protein product is CASSQDRTAGYNEQFF.

This clonotype was seen ten or more times. V is TRBV12-3 or TRBV12-4 and J is TRBJ1-2; tentatively, D is TRBD1 (5 bases). V was clipped by 1 base and J by 3 bases, with 12 bases between them. CDR3 length: 15 residues. DNA of the CDR3: TGTGCCAGCAGTTTAGAAGGGGCCCCTTACTATGGCTACACCTTC. It codes for CASSLEGAPYYGYTF.